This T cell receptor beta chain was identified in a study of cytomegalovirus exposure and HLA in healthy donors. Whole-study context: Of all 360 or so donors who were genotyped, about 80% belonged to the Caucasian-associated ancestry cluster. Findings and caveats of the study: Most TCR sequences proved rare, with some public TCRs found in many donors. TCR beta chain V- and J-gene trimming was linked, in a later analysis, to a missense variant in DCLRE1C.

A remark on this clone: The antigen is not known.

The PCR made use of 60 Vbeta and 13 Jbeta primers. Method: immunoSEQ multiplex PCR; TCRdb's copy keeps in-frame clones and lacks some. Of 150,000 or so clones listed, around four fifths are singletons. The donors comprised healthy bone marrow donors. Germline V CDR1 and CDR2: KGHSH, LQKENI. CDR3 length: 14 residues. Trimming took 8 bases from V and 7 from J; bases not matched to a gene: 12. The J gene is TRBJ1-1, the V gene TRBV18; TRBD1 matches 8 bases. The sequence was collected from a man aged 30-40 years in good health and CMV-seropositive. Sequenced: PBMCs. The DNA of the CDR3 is TGTGCCAGCCACGGTCAGGGGGCTTCTGTTGAAGCTTTCTTT. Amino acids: CASHGQGASVEAFF.